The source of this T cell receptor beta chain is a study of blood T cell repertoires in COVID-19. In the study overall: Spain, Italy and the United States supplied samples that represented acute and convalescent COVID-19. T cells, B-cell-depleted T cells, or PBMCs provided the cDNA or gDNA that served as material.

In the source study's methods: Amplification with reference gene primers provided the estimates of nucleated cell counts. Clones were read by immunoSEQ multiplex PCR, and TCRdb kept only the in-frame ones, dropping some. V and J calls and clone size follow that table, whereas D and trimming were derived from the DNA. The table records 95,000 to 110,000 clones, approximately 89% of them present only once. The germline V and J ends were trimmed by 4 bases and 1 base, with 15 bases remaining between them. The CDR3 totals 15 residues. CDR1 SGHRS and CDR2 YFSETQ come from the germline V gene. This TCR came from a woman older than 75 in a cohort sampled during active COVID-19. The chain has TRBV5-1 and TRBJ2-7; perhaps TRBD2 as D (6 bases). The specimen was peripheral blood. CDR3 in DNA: TGCGCCAGCAGCCTGGGTGGGGGGAGGTCCTACGAGCAGTACTTC. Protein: CASSLGGGRSYEQYF.